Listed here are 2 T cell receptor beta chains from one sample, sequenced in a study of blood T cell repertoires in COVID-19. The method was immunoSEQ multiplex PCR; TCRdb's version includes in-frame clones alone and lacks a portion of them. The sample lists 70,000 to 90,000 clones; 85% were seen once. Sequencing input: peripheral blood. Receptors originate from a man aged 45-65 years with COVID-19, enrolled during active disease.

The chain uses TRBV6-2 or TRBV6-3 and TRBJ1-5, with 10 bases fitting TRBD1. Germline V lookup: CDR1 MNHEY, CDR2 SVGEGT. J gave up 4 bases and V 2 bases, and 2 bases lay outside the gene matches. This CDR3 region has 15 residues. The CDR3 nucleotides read TGTGCCAGCAGTTACGTGGGACAGGGGAATCAGCCCCAGCATTTT. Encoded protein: CASSYVGQGNQPQHF.

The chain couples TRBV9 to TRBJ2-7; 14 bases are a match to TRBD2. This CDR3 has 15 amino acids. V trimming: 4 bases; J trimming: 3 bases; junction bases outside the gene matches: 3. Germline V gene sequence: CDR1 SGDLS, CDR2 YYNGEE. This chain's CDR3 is CASSRGTSGSYEQYF. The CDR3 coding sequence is TGTGCCAGCAGCCGCGGGACTAGCGGGAGCTACGAGCAGTACTTC.